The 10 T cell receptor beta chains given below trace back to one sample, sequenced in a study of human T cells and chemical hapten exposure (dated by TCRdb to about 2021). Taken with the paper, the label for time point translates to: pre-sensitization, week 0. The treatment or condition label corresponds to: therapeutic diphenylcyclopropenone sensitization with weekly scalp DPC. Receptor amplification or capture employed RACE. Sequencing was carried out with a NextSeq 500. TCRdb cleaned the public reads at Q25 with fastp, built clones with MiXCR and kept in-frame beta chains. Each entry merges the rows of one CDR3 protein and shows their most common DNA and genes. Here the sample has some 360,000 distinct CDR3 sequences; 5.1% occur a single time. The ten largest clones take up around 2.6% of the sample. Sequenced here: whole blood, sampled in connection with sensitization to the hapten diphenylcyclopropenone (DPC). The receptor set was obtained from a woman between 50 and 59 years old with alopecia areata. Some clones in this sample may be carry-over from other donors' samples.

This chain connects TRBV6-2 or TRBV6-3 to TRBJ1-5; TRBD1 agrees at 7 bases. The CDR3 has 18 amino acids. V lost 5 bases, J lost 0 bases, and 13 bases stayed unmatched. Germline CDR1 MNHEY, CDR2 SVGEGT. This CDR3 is CASSTIRDRVYSNQPQHF. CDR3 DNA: TGTGCCAGCAGTACTATCCGGGACAGAGTTTATAGCAATCAGCCCCAGCATTTT.

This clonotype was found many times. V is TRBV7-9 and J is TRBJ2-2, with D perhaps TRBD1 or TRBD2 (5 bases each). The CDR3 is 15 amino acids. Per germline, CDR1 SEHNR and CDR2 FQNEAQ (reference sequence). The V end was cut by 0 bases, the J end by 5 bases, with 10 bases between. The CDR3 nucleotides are TGTGCCAGCAGCTTAGCACCGGGACCTACCGGGGAGCTGTTTTTT. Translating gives CASSLAPGPTGELFF. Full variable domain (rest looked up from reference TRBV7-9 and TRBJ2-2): DTGVSQNPRHKITKRGQNVTFRCDPISEHNRLYWYRQTLGQGPEFLTYFQNEAQLEKSRLLSDRFSAERPKGSFSTLEIQRTEQGDSAMYLCASSLAPGPTGELFFGEGSRLTVL.

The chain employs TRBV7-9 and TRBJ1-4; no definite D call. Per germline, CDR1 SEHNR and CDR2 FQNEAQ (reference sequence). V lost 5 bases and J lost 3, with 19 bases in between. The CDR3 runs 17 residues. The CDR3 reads CASSPRLTAEANEKLFF. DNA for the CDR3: TGTGCCAGCAGCCCCCGTTTGACGGCGGAGGCTAATGAAAAACTGTTTTTT.

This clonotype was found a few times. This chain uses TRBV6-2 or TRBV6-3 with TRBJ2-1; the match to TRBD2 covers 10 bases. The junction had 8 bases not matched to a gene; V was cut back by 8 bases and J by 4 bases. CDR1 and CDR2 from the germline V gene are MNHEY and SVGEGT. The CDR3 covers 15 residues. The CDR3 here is CASGSGTSEYNEQFF. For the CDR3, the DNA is TGTGCCAGCGGGTCCGGGACTAGCGAATACAATGAGCAGTTCTTC.

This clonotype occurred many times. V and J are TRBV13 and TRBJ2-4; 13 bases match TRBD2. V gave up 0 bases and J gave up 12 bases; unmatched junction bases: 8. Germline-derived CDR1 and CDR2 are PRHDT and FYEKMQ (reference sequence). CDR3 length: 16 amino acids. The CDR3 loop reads CASSLGRGLAGATQYF. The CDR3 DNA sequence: TGTGCCAGCAGCTTAGGCCGTGGACTAGCGGGGGCGACTCAGTACTTC.

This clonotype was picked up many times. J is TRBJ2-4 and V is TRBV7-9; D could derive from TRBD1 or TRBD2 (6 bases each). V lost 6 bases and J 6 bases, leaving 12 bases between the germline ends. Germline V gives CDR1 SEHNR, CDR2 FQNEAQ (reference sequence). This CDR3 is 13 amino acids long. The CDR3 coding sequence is TGTGCCAGCAGTAGGGGGGAGTCAAACATTCAGTACTTC. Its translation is CASSRGESNIQYF.

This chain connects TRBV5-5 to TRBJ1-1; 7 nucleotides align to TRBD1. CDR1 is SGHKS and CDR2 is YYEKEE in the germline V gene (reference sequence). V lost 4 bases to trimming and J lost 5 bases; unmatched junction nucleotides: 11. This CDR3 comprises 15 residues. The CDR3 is CASSRAMNRGTEAFF. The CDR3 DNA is TGTGCCAGCAGCAGAGCCATGAACAGGGGAACTGAAGCTTTCTTT.

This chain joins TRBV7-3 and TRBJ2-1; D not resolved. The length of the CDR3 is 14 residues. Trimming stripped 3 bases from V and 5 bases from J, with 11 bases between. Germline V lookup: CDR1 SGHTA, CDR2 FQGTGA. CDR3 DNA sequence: TGTGCCAGCAGCTTCTCCGGATACGACAATGAGCAGTTCTTC. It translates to CASSFSGYDNEQFF.

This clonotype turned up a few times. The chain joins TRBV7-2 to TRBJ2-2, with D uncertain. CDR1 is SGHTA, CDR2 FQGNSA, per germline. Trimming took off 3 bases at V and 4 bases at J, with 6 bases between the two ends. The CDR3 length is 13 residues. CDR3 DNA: TGTGCCAGCAGCTTTACACCCACCGGGGAGCTGTTTTTT. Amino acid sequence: CASSFTPTGELFF.

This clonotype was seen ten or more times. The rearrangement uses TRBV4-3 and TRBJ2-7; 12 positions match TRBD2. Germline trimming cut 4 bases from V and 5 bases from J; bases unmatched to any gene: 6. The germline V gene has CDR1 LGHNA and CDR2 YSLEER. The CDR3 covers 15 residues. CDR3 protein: CASSPARTSGNEQYF. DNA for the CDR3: TGCGCCAGCAGCCCGGCTCGGACTAGCGGGAACGAGCAGTACTTC.